The 28 T cell receptor beta chains in this list originate from one sample, sequenced in a study of shared clonotypes between healthy human individuals. Data came from immunoSEQ multiplex PCR; TCRdb stores just in-frame clones and leaves some out. The profile shows roughly 2,000,000 clones, approximately 94% of them singletons. Naive CD8 cells comprised CD45RO-negative, CCR7-positively selected cells, excluding terminally differentiated effector memory CD45RA+ cells. Sample: naive CD8+ T cells sorted from blood. All receptors derive from a man aged 18-30 years in good health.

CDR3: CASSPDRLSFETQYF. In DNA form, the CDR3 reads TGCGCCAGCAGCCCCGATAGGTTGAGCTTTGAGACCCAGTACTTC. The chain recombines TRBV5-1 with TRBJ2-5; no clear D. Per germline, CDR1 SGHRS and CDR2 YFSETQ. The V end was cut by 4 bases, the J end by 5 bases, with 18 bases between. The CDR3 is 15 residues long. Looking up the rest from reference TRBV5-1 and TRBJ2-5 gives the full variable domain: KAGVTQTPRYLIKTRGQQVTLSCSPISGHRSVSWYQQTPGQGLQFLFEYFSETQRNKGNFPGRFSGRQFSNSRSEMNVSTLELGDSALYLCASSPDRLSFETQYFGPGTRLLVL.

V gene TRBV7-9 combines with J gene TRBJ2-1, with 10 bases lining up with TRBD2. Germline CDR1 SEHNR, CDR2 FQNEAQ (reference sequence). With V trimmed by 2 bases and J by 9 bases, 1 base remained unmatched. The CDR3 runs 13 residues. The CDR3 DNA is TGTGCCAGCAGCTTAACTAGCGGGACTGAGCAGTTCTTC. Translating it yields CASSLTSGTEQFF. The complete variable domain, with remaining parts taken from reference TRBV7-9 and TRBJ2-1, reads DTGVSQNPRHKITKRGQNVTFRCDPISEHNRLYWYRQTLGQGPEFLTYFQNEAQLEKSRLLSDRFSAERPKGSFSTLEIQRTEQGDSAMYLCASSLTSGTEQFFGPGTRLTVL.

This chain uses TRBV7-9 with TRBJ2-5, with a possible D match to TRBD1 (6 bases). The length of the CDR3 is 14 residues. V was trimmed by 5 bases and J by 4 bases, leaving 14 bases between them. Germline CDR1 is SEHNR and CDR2 is FQNEAQ (reference sequence). CDR3 nucleotide sequence: TGTGCCAGCAGCGTTAAGGGGGTTGGAGAGACCCAGTACTTC. Its protein is CASSVKGVGETQYF.

DNA of the CDR3: TGTGCCTGGAGTGTAGATCGGGACAGGGGGGTCTACGAGCAGTACTTC. The encoded protein is CAWSVDRDRGVYEQYF. The chain joins TRBV30 to TRBJ2-7, with TRBD1 identical over 11 bases. The V gene's germline CDR1 is GTSNPN and CDR2 SVGIG (reference sequence). The CDR3 loop spans 16 amino acids. The ends lost 0 bases at V and 3 bases at J; junction bases unmatched: 7. The full variable domain, with the rest looked up from reference TRBV30 and TRBJ2-7, is SQTIHQWPATLVQPVGSPLSLECTVEGTSNPNLYWYRQAAGRGLQLLFYSVGIGQISSEVPQNLSASRPQDRQFILSSKKLLLSDSGFYLCAWSVDRDRGVYEQYFGPGTRLTVT.

V and J are TRBV19 and TRBJ1-5, with D uncertain. Trimming took off 5 bases at V and 0 bases at J, with 11 bases between the two ends. The germline gives CDR1 LNHDA, CDR2 SQIVND (reference sequence). The CDR3 length is 15 residues. The CDR3 DNA sequence: TGTGCCAGTAGTCCTTCCTCCGATAGCAATCAGCCCCAGCATTTT. Protein: CASSPSSDSNQPQHF.

Remarks on this clone: Other DNA sequences in the same sample also yield this CDR3. The genes are TRBV28 and TRBJ2-7; D might be TRBD1 (6 bases). V was cut by 3 bases and J by 3 bases, with 9 bases left in between. The CDR3 length is 13 residues. Germline-derived CDR1 and CDR2 are MDHEN and SYDVKM. The CDR3 here is CASSLHRDYEQYF. CDR3 nucleotide sequence: TGTGCCAGCAGTTTGCACAGGGACTACGAGCAGTACTTC.

The chain uses TRBV13 and TRBJ2-5; D gene unclear. V lost 5 bases to trimming and J lost 1 base, with 11 bases between them. The CDR3 is made up of 14 amino acids. CDR1 PRHDT and CDR2 FYEKMQ come from the germline V gene (reference sequence). The CDR3 is CASSRRPSQETQYF. In nucleotides, the CDR3 is TGTGCCAGCAGCCGCAGACCCTCCCAAGAGACCCAGTACTTC.

The rearrangement uses TRBV5-6 and TRBJ1-1, with D maybe TRBD1 (6 bases). This CDR3 spans 14 amino acids. Germline V CDR1 and CDR2: SGHDT, YYEEEE. Trimming pared 4 bases from V and 1 base from J, leaving 11 bases between. For the CDR3, the DNA is TGTGCCAGCAGCATGGGGACATCGAACACTGAAGCTTTCTTT. It encodes CASSMGTSNTEAFF.

The J gene is TRBJ2-7, the V gene TRBV4-3; TRBD2 agrees at 7 bases. Germline loops: CDR1 LGHNA, CDR2 YSLEER. This CDR3 is 16 amino acids long. Trimming cost V 0 bases and J 2 bases; bases outside gene matches: 7. The DNA for the CDR3 is TGCGCCAGCAGCCAAGACTGGAGCGGGACGGCCTACGAGCAGTACTTC. Translated: CASSQDWSGTAYEQYF.

This chain connects TRBV27 to TRBJ2-3; weak D call: TRBD1 (5 bases). This CDR3 contains 16 residues. V lost 5 bases to trimming and J lost 4 bases, with 19 bases between them. Germline values: CDR1 MNHEY, CDR2 SMNVEV (reference sequence). CDR3 sequence: CASSLQTVQPPDTQYF. The CDR3 nucleotides read TGTGCCAGCAGTCTCCAGACAGTACAGCCTCCAGATACGCAGTATTTT.

With regard to this clone: At the DNA level, this CDR3 is encoded by other sequences in the same sample as well. The genes are TRBV13 and TRBJ2-7, with D hard to call. Germline V gene lookup returns CDR1 PRHDT and CDR2 FYEKMQ (reference sequence). The V end lost 0 bases, the J end lost 0 bases, and 6 bases lay between the germline ends. This CDR3 spans 14 amino acids. The CDR3 DNA is TGTGCCAGCAGCTTAGGGCGGAACTCCTACGAGCAGTACTTC. Its protein product is CASSLGRNSYEQYF.

This clone appeared a single time. The chain joins TRBV9 to TRBJ2-5; D may be TRBD2 (5 bases). CDR3 size: 13 residues. Germline lookup yields CDR1 SGDLS and CDR2 YYNGEE. V was clipped by 4 bases and J by 7 bases, with 14 bases between them. DNA for the CDR3: TGTGCCAGCAGCCCCCTAGGAGAGGGGACCCAGTACTTC. Its protein product is CASSPLGEGTQYF.

This clone was counted once. The chain employs TRBV18 and TRBJ2-7; 9 nucleotides agree with TRBD1. This CDR3 is built from 13 residues. The germline CDR1 and CDR2 sequences are KGHSH and LQKENI. With V trimmed by 4 bases and J by 5 bases, 3 bases remained unmatched. CDR3 loop: CASSLGQGDEQYF. The CDR3, as DNA: TGTGCCAGCTCACTGGGACAGGGTGACGAGCAGTACTTC. The full variable domain, completed using reference TRBV18 and TRBJ2-7, is NAGVMQNPRHLVRRRGQEARLRCSPMKGHSHVYWYRQLPEEGLKFMVYLQKENIIDESGMPKERFSAEFPKEGPSILRIQQVVRGDSAAYFCASSLGQGDEQYFGPGTRLTVT.

J is TRBJ2-3 and V is TRBV5-4; 10 bases are a match to TRBD1. Germline V gene lookup returns CDR1 SGHNT and CDR2 YYREEE (reference sequence). The ends lost 5 bases at V and 2 bases at J; junction bases unmatched: 5. The CDR3 spans 15 residues. The CDR3 loop is CASRAGTGATDTQYF. CDR3 nucleotide sequence: TGTGCCAGCAGAGCAGGGACAGGGGCCACAGATACGCAGTATTTT.

This clone was seen only a few times. V usage is TRBV7-8 and J usage is TRBJ2-1, with D perhaps matching TRBD1 (6 bases). The CDR3 consists of 17 residues. V was shortened by 5 bases and J by 3 bases, with 20 bases between the two germline ends. Germline CDR1 and CDR2: SGHVS and FQNEAQ. The CDR3 DNA reads TGTGCCAGCAGCCCAGGTTCCGGGACACACTACTACAATGAGCAGTTCTTC. Translating gives CASSPGSGTHYYNEQFF.

V gene TRBV6-5 combines with J gene TRBJ1-2; the D gene is possibly TRBD1 (5 bases). The CDR3 has 15 residues. V lost 0 bases, J lost 5 bases, and 13 bases lay in between. Germline CDR1 MNHEY, CDR2 SVGAGI. The DNA for the CDR3 is TGTGCCAGCAGTTACTCGACAGCGGGTTTTTATGGCTACACCTTC. It yields the protein CASSYSTAGFYGYTF.

The chain has TRBV12-2 and TRBJ2-7; no DNA check was done on the table's D call, TRBD1. TRBV12-2 is noted as a pseudogene. The CDR3 is 19 amino acids. The CDR3 DNA follows: TGTGCAAGTCGCTTCCTCCGGGACAGGGCCCCTATGAGCTCCTACGAGCAGTACTTC. It translates to CASRFLRDRAPMSSYEQYF.

This chain joins TRBV6-5 and TRBJ1-6; D unresolved. Germline V gene lookup returns CDR1 MNHEY and CDR2 SVGAGI. The CDR3 sequence is 13 residues long. Trimming took 2 bases from V and 10 from J, leaving 9 bases between them. The CDR3 bases are TGTGCCAGCAGTTACGCCGGGTTCTCACCCCTCCACTTT. It yields the protein CASSYAGFSPLHF.

The CDR3, as DNA: TGTGCCTGGAGTGTGGGGATGGGGGAAAAACTGTTTTTT. Translation: CAWSVGMGEKLFF. The V call is TRBV30, the J call TRBJ1-4; no clear D. The germline V gene has CDR1 GTSNPN and CDR2 SVGIG (reference sequence). The V and J ends lost 0 bases and 8 bases respectively, with 10 bases between them. The CDR3 has 13 amino acids.

This clone was counted between two and nine times. V gene TRBV28 combines with J gene TRBJ1-3; D unclear. Trimming shortened V by 7 bases and J by 0 bases, and 10 bases separated the two germline ends. Germline CDR1 and CDR2: MDHEN and SYDVKM. The CDR3 consists of 14 residues. DNA for the CDR3: TGTGCCAGCAATAATGTGGGCTCTGGAAACACCATATATTTT. Amino acid sequence: CASNNVGSGNTIYF.

This chain uses TRBV19 with TRBJ1-1; D not resolved. Germline V CDR1 and CDR2: LNHDA, SQIVND (reference sequence). V was cut by 5 bases and J by 0 bases, with 13 bases left in between. The length of the CDR3 is 15 residues. DNA for the CDR3: TGTGCCAGTAGTCCCCGAGGGTCAATGAACACTGAAGCTTTCTTT. Protein: CASSPRGSMNTEAFF.

V and J are TRBV11-2 and TRBJ1-3, with D possibly matching TRBD1 (6 bases). This CDR3 is 17 amino acids long. With 1 base removed from V and 2 bases from J, the gap between germline ends came to 15 bases. Per germline, CDR1 SGHAT and CDR2 FQNNGV. CDR3 residues: CASSLGQDIRPGNTIYF. The CDR3 nucleotides read TGTGCCAGCAGCTTAGGACAGGACATCAGGCCTGGAAACACCATATATTTT.

The chain carries TRBV10-3 and TRBJ1-6; 7 bases map to TRBD1. V dropped 3 bases and J dropped 7; count of bases not matched to a gene: 9. CDR3 length: 16 amino acids. Germline values: CDR1 ENHRY, CDR2 SYGVKD. The CDR3, as DNA: TGTGCCATCAGTGATGCTGGACAGGCCGGGAATTCACCCCTCCACTTT. Its protein product is CAISDAGQAGNSPLHF.

This clone was found once. The chain employs TRBV30 and TRBJ1-1; D unresolved. The germline V gene encodes CDR1 GTSNPN and CDR2 SVGIG (reference sequence). Trimming left V 2 bases short and J 0 bases short, with 7 bases between. CDR3 length equals 13 residues. CDR3 amino acids: CAWSSWLNTEAFF. DNA for the CDR3: TGTGCCTGGAGTAGCTGGCTGAACACTGAAGCTTTCTTT.

The rearrangement links TRBV29-1 to TRBJ1-5; TRBD1 aligns across 12 bases. This CDR3 is 17 amino acids long. V dropped 6 bases and J dropped 5; count of bases not matched to a gene: 14. Germline values: CDR1 SQVTM, CDR2 ANQGSEA. This chain's CDR3 is CSVGQGAFCLHDQPQHF. The CDR3 DNA reads TGCAGCGTGGGACAGGGGGCTTTTTGTTTGCATGATCAGCCCCAGCATTTT.

The chain couples TRBV19 to TRBJ2-5, with D possibly being TRBD2 (6 bases). This CDR3 has 16 residues. V was shortened by 1 base and J by 3 bases, with 15 bases between the two germline ends. CDR1 is LNHDA and CDR2 is SQIVND in the germline V gene (reference sequence). The CDR3 here is CASSIGTTRYKETQYF. Written as DNA, the CDR3 is TGTGCCAGTAGTATAGGTACGACTAGATATAAAGAGACCCAGTACTTC.

The chain is built from TRBV6-1 and TRBJ1-2; tentative D call: TRBD1 (6 bases). This CDR3 is built from 13 residues. V was cut by 6 bases and J by 7 bases, with 15 bases left in between. Looked up from germline, CDR1 is MNHNS and CDR2 is SASEGT. The CDR3 protein is CASRTQGDPGYTF. For the CDR3, the DNA is TGTGCCAGCAGGACACAGGGAGACCCTGGCTACACCTTC.

The table lists this clone with a few counts. The CDR3 region has the DNA TGTGCCAGCAGTCCCGAGGGGGGCGAGTCACCCCTCCACTTT. Translated, it gives CASSPEGGESPLHF. The chain joins TRBV2 to TRBJ1-6; D is perhaps TRBD1 (6 bases). Between the trimmed V and J ends, which lost 5 bases and 10 bases, there was a span of 15 bases. Per the germline V gene, CDR1 is SNHLY and CDR2 is FYNNEI. This CDR3 has 14 residues.